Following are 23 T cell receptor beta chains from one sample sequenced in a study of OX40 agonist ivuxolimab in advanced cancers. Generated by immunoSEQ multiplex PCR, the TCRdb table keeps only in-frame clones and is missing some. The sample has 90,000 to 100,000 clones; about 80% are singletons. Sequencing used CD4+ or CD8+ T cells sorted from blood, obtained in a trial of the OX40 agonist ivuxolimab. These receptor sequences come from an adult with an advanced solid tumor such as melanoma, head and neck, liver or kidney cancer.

The CDR3, as DNA: TGCGCCAGCAGCCCAGGGGCCATCACAGGGGCGAACACCGGGGAGCTGTTTTTT. Translation gives CASSPGAITGANTGELFF. The chain uses TRBV5-1 and TRBJ2-2; TRBD1 agrees at 7 bases. The CDR3 runs 18 residues. Germline CDR1 and CDR2: SGHRS and YFSETQ. The V and J ends lost 4 bases and 0 bases, in that order; junction bases with no gene match: 12.

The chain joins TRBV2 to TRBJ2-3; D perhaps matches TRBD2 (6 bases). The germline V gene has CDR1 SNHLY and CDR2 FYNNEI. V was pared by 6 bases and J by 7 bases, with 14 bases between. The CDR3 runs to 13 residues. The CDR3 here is CASSNRGSNTQYF. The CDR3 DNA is TGTGCCAGCAGCAACCGGGGGTCAAATACGCAGTATTTT.

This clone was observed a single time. The CDR3 is CATSRSQGTYNEQFF. In DNA form, the CDR3 reads TGTGCCACCAGCAGAAGTCAGGGGACCTACAATGAGCAGTTCTTC. The rearrangement joins TRBV15 to TRBJ2-1; TRBD1 is a possible D gene (6 bases). With 2 bases removed from V and 2 bases from J, the gap between germline ends came to 10 bases. The CDR3 has 15 amino acids. Germline V gene sequence: CDR1 LNHNV, CDR2 YYDKDF (reference sequence). Filled out from reference TRBV15 and TRBJ2-1, the complete variable domain reads DAMVIQNPRYQVTQFGKPVTLSCSQTLNHNVMYWYQQKSSQAPKLLFHYYDKDFNNEADTPDNFQSRRPNTSFCFLDIRSPGLGDTAMYLCATSRSQGTYNEQFFGPGTRLTVL.

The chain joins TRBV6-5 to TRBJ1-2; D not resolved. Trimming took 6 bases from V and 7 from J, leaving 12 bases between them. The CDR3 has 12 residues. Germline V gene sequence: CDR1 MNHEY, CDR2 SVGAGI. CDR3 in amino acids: CASSPSLGGYTF. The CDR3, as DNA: TGTGCCAGCAGCCCTTCATTAGGTGGCTACACCTTC.

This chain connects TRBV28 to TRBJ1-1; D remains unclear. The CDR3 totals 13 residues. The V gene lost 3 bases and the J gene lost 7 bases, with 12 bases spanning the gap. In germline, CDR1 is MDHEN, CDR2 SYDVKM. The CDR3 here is CASSFPREVEAFF. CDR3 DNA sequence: TGTGCCAGCAGTTTCCCTCGGGAGGTTGAAGCTTTCTTT.

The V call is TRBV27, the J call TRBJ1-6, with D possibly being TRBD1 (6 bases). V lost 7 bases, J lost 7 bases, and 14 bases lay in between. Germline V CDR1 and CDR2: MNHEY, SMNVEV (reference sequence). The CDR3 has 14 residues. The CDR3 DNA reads TGTGCCAGCACCAAACAGGGTAACAATTCACCCCTCCACTTT. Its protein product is CASTKQGNNSPLHF.

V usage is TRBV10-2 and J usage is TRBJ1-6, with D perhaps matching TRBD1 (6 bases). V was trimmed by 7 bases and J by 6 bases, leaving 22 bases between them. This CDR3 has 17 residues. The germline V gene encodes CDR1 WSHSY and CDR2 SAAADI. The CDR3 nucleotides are TGCGCCAGCACGGGCCGGGTATACAGGGACGGTAATTCACCCCTCCACTTT. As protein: CASTGRVYRDGNSPLHF.

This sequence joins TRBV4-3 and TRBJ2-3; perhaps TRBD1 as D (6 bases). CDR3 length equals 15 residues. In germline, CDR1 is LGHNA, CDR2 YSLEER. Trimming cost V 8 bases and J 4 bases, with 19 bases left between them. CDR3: CASSQGQFPPDTQYF. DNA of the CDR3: TGCGCCAGCTCCCAAGGACAGTTTCCCCCAGATACGCAGTATTTT.

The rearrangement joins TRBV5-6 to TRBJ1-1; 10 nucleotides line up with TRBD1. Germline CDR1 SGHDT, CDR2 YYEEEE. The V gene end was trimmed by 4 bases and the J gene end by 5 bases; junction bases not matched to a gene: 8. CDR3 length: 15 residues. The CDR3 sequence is CASSPPWTGGTEAFF. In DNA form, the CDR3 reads TGTGCCAGCAGCCCGCCTTGGACAGGGGGAACTGAAGCTTTCTTT.

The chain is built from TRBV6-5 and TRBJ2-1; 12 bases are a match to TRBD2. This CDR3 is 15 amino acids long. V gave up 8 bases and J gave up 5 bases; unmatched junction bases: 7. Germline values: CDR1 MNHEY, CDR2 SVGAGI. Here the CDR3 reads CASASGGAGNNEQFF. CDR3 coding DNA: TGTGCCAGCGCTAGCGGGGGGGCCGGAAACAATGAGCAGTTCTTC.

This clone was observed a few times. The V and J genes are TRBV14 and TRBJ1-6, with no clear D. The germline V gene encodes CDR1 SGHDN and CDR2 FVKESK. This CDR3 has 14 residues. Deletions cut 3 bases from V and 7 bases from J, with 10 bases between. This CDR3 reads CASSHRAPNSPLHF. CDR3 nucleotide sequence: TGTGCCAGCAGCCACAGAGCCCCGAATTCACCCCTCCACTTT.

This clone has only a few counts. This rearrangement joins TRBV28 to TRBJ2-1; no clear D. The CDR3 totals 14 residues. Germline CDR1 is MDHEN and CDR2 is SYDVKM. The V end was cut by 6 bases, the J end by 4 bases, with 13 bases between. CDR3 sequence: CASSSRATYNEQFF. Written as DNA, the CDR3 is TGTGCCAGCAGCTCCAGAGCAACTTACAATGAGCAGTTCTTC.

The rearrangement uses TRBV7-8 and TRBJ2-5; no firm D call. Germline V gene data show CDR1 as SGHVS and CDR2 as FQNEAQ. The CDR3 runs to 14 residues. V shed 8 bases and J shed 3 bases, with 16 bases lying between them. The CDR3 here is CASAATRAEETQYF. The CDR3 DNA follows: TGTGCCAGCGCTGCCACGCGAGCCGAAGAGACCCAGTACTTC.

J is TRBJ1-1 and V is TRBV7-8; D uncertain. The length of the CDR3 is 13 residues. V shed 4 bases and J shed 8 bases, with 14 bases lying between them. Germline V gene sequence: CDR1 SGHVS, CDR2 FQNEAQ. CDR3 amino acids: CASSSLEGVEAFF. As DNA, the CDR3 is TGTGCCAGCAGCTCGCTCGAGGGCGTGGAAGCTTTCTTT. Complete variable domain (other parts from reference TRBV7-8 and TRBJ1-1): GAGVSQSPRYKVAKRGQDVALRCDPISGHVSLFWYQQALGQGPEFLTYFQNEAQLDKSGLPSDRFFAERPEGSVSTLKIQRTQQEDSAVYLCASSSLEGVEAFFGQGTRLTVV.

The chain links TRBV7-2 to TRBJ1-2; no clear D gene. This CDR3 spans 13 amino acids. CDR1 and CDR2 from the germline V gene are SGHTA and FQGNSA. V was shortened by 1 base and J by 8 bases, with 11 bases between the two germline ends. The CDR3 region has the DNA TGTGCCAGCAGCTTAGAGGTGACACGCGGCTACACCTTC. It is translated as CASSLEVTRGYTF.

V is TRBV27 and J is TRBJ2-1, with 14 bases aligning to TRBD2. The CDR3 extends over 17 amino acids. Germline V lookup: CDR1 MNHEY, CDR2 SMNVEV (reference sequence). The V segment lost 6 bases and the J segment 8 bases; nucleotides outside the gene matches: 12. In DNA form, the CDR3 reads TGTGCCAGCAGCGGTTCCGGGACTAGCGGGAGTAGGTATGAGCAGTTCTTC. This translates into CASSGSGTSGSRYEQFF.

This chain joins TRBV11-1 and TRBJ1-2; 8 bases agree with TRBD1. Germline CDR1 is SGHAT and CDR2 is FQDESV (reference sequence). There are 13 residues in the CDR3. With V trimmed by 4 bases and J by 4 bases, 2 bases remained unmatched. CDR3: CASSSDRGYGYTF. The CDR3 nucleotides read TGTGCCAGCAGCTCTGACAGGGGCTATGGCTACACCTTC. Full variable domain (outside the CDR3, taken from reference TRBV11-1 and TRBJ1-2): EAEVAQSPRYKITEKSQAVAFWCDPISGHATLYWYRQILGQGPELLVQFQDESVVDDSQLPKDRFSAERLKGVDSTLKIQPAELGDSAMYLCASSSDRGYGYTFGSGTRLTVV.

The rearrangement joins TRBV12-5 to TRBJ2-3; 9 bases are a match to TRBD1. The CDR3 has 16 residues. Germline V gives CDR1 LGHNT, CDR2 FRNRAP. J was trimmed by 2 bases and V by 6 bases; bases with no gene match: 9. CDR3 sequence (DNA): TGTGCTAGTGGCACCGGGACAGGGCGATACACAGATACGCAGTATTTT. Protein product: CASGTGTGRYTDTQYF.

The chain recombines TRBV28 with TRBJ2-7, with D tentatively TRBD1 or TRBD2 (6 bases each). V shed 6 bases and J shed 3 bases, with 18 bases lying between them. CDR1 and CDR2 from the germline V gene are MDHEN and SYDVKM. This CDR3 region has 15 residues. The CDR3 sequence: CASRRTGAGLYEQYF. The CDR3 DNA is TGTGCCAGCAGAAGGACGGGGGCAGGACTCTACGAGCAGTACTTC.

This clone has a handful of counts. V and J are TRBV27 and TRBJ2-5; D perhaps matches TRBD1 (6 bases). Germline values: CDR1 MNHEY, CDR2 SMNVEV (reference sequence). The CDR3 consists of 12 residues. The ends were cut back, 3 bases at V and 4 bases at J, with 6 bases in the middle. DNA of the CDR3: TGTGCCAGCAGTTTCAGGGGAGAGACCCAGTACTTC. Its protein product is CASSFRGETQYF.

Written as DNA, the CDR3 is TGTGCCAGCAGCGTATATAGAGATACGCAGTATTTT. Protein product: CASSVYRDTQYF. This sequence joins TRBV9 and TRBJ2-3; no clear D gene. V lost 1 base, J lost 5 bases, and 5 bases lay in between. The CDR3 has 12 amino acids. CDR1 is SGDLS, CDR2 YYNGEE, per germline.

The CDR3 coding sequence is TGTGCCAGCAGTTTAGGCCAGGGCCTCGGCTACACCTTC. Protein product: CASSLGQGLGYTF. This rearrangement joins TRBV28 to TRBJ1-2; TRBD1 is a possible D gene (5 bases). V was clipped by 2 bases and J by 8 bases, with 12 bases between them. This CDR3 contains 13 residues. The germline V gene has CDR1 MDHEN and CDR2 SYDVKM.

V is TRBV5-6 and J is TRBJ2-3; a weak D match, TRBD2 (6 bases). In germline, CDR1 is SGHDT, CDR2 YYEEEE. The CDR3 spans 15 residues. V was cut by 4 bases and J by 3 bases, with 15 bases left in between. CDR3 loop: CASSPSSGPTDTQYF. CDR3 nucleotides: TGTGCCAGCAGCCCCTCAAGCGGGCCGACAGATACGCAGTATTTT.